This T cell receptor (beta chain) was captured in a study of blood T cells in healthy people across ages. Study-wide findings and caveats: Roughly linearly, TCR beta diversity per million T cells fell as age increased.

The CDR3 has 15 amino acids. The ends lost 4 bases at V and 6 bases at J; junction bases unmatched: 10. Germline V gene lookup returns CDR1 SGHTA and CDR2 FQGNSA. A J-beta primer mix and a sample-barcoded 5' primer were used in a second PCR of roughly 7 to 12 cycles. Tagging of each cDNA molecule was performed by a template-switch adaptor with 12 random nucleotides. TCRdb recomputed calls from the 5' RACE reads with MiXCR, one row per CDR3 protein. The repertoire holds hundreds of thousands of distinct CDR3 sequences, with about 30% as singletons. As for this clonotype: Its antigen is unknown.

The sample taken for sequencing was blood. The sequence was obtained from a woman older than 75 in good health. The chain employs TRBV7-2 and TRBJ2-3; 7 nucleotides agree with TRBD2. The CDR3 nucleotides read TGTGCCAGCAGCTCCCAGCGGGGCTCGGGGGATACGCAGTATTTT. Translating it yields CASSSQRGSGDTQYF.